The 27 T cell receptor beta chains presented below share a single source sample, sequenced in a study of control samples from healthy donors and cancer patients. Data came from immunoSEQ multiplex PCR; TCRdb stores just in-frame clones and leaves some out. The sample has approximately 100,000 clones, just over 85% seen once. Sequencing used blood. These receptors came from a man aged 25-45 years in good health.

The chain links TRBV9 to TRBJ1-2; D is uncertain. V dropped 2 bases and J dropped 4 bases, with 12 bases sitting between them. CDR3 length equals 14 residues. The germline V gene encodes CDR1 SGDLS and CDR2 YYNGEE. For the CDR3, the DNA is TGTGCCAGCAGCGTCATGCCGGAGGGCTATGGCTACACCTTC. Translation gives CASSVMPEGYGYTF.

The chain joins TRBV28 to TRBJ2-2; D is uncertain. Trimming left V 10 bases short and J 5 bases short, with 8 bases between. This CDR3 has 11 amino acids. In germline, CDR1 is MDHEN, CDR2 SYDVKM. CDR3 residues: CATRKTGELFF. The CDR3 nucleotides read TGTGCCACCCGCAAGACCGGGGAGCTGTTTTTT.

This clone was picked up a small number of times. The chain recombines TRBV12-5 with TRBJ2-1; a weak D match, TRBD1 (5 bases). With 3 bases removed from V and 9 bases from J, the gap between germline ends came to 12 bases. CDR1 is LGHNT, CDR2 FRNRAP, per germline. There are 13 residues in the CDR3. The CDR3, as DNA: TGTGCTAGTGGTTTTAGAGAAACAGGTGAGCAGTTCTTC. This sequence encodes CASGFRETGEQFF.

The chain uses TRBV4-1 and TRBJ1-5, with a tentative D call TRBD1 (6 bases). The CDR3 totals 16 residues. Germline loops: CDR1 MGHRA, CDR2 YSYEKL. Trimming stripped 1 base from V and 1 base from J, with 11 bases between. The CDR3 protein is CASSQGGRGSNQPQHF. The DNA of the CDR3 is TGCGCCAGCAGCCAAGGGGGAAGGGGGAGCAATCAGCCCCAGCATTTT.

The V gene is TRBV24-1, the J gene TRBJ2-1, with 8 bases that match TRBD1. Trimming took 3 bases from V and 5 from J; bases not matched to a gene: 8. The length of the CDR3 is 16 residues. Germline assignment: CDR1 KGHDR and CDR2 SFDVKD. CDR3 residues: CATSDGWSGGNNEQFF. CDR3 bases: TGTGCCACCAGTGATGGGTGGTCAGGGGGCAACAATGAGCAGTTCTTC.

CDR3 in amino acids: CASSLQGPETQYF. The CDR3 region has the DNA TGTGCCAGCAGTCTACAGGGTCCGGAGACCCAGTACTTC. This rearrangement joins TRBV5-4 to TRBJ2-5, with D possibly TRBD1 on 6 matching bases. The CDR3 is 13 residues long. From germline, CDR1 is SGHNT and CDR2 YYREEE (reference sequence). Trimming left V 5 bases short and J 5 bases short, with 13 bases between.

The V and J genes are TRBV11-3 and TRBJ2-5, with D unresolved. Trimming took 0 bases from V and 2 from J, leaving 1 base between them. This CDR3 spans 12 amino acids. The germline V gene has CDR1 SGHNT and CDR2 YENEEA. CDR3 bases: TGTGCCAGCAGCTTAGATCAAGAGACCCAGTACTTC. Encoded protein: CASSLDQETQYF.

The rearrangement links TRBV6-5 to TRBJ2-7; no reliable D call. The V and J ends lost 7 bases and 1 base respectively, with 8 bases between them. CDR1 is MNHEY and CDR2 is SVGAGI in the germline V gene. The CDR3 contains 12 residues. CDR3 in amino acids: CASIGLSYEQYF. As DNA, the CDR3 is TGTGCCAGCATCGGATTATCCTACGAGCAGTACTTC.

The V and J genes are TRBV28 and TRBJ2-5, with D possibly matching TRBD1 (6 bases). The CDR3 sequence is 16 residues long. Per the germline V gene, CDR1 is MDHEN and CDR2 is SYDVKM. V was pared by 6 bases and J by 2 bases, with 19 bases between. CDR3 in amino acids: CASSPRGVGSQETQYF. DNA for the CDR3: TGTGCCAGCAGCCCCAGGGGTGTGGGCAGTCAAGAGACCCAGTACTTC.

This sequence joins TRBV24-1 and TRBJ2-2; 13 bases are a match to TRBD2. After removal of 4 bases from V and 5 bases from J, the junction contained 9 bases not matched to a gene. The CDR3 consists of 18 residues. Germline V gene lookup returns CDR1 KGHDR and CDR2 SFDVKD. Here the CDR3 DNA reads TGTGCCACCAGTGACCAAGGACTAGCGGGAGTATTTACCGGGGAGCTGTTTTTT. This gives the protein CATSDQGLAGVFTGELFF.

The V gene is TRBV4-1, the J gene TRBJ2-7, with D possibly being TRBD2 (6 bases). Germline V gene sequence: CDR1 MGHRA, CDR2 YSYEKL. The V end was cut by 1 base, the J end by 7 bases, with 20 bases between. This CDR3 contains 16 residues. CDR3 amino acids: CASSQGHGGPLPEQYF. CDR3 coding DNA: TGCGCCAGCAGCCAAGGTCACGGGGGACCTTTGCCAGAGCAGTACTTC.

The chain carries TRBV3-1 (or the pseudogene TRBV3-2) and TRBJ1-2; a possible D gene is TRBD1 (6 bases). Between the trimmed V and J ends, which lost 1 base and 0 bases, there was a span of 9 bases. The CDR3 length is 15 residues. The germline V gene has CDR1 LGHDT and CDR2 YNNKEL (reference sequence). This CDR3 is CASSQVHRANYGYTF. The CDR3 nucleotides are TGTGCCAGCAGCCAAGTCCACAGGGCTAACTATGGCTACACCTTC.

This clone was seen only once. This chain uses TRBV3-1 (or the pseudogene TRBV3-2) with TRBJ2-1; D is undetermined. Between the trimmed V and J ends, which lost 0 bases and 6 bases, there was a span of 9 bases. The CDR3 sequence is 14 residues long. Germline assignment: CDR1 LGHDT and CDR2 YNNKEL (reference sequence). The CDR3 nucleotides read TGTGCCAGCAGCCAAGAAGTGTTGGGCAATGAGCAGTTCTTC. The encoded protein is CASSQEVLGNEQFF.

This chain joins TRBV19 and TRBJ2-7, with D possibly being TRBD2 (5 bases). The CDR3 covers 13 residues. Trimming removed 6 bases from V and 3 bases from J, with 12 bases in between. Germline CDR1 reads LNHDA; CDR2 reads SQIVND (reference sequence). The CDR3 region is CASSTGLNYEQYF. CDR3 bases: TGTGCCAGTAGCACTGGACTTAACTACGAGCAGTACTTC. The full variable domain, completed using reference TRBV19 and TRBJ2-7, is DGGITQSPKYLFRKEGQNVTLSCEQNLNHDAMYWYRQDPGQGLRLIYYSQIVNDFQKGDIAEGYSVSREKKESFPLTVTSAQKNPTAFYLCASSTGLNYEQYFGPGTRLTVT.

The chain joins TRBV5-5 to TRBJ1-3, with D possibly matching TRBD1 (5 bases). The CDR3 covers 15 residues. Trimming took off 7 bases at V and 0 bases at J, with 14 bases between the two ends. Germline V gene data show CDR1 as SGHKS and CDR2 as YYEKEE (reference sequence). The CDR3 DNA follows: TGTGCCAGCTATACAGGTACAGGCTCTGGAAACACCATATATTTT. It encodes CASYTGTGSGNTIYF. The variable domain in full, with the rest retrieved from reference TRBV5-5 and TRBJ1-3, is DAGVTQSPTHLIKTRGQQVTLRCSPISGHKSVSWYQQVLGQGPQFIFQYYEKEERGRGNFPDRFSARQFPNYSSELNVNALLLGDSALYLCASYTGTGSGNTIYFGEGSWLTVV.

V usage is TRBV4-1 and J usage is TRBJ2-7, with 7 bases fitting TRBD1. V trimming: 0 bases; J trimming: 3 bases; junction bases outside the gene matches: 8. The CDR3 loop spans 16 amino acids. The germline V gene has CDR1 MGHRA and CDR2 YSYEKL. The CDR3 nucleotides are TGCGCCAGCAGCCAAGACCCAACAGGGGCGGTCTACGAGCAGTACTTC. Amino acid sequence: CASSQDPTGAVYEQYF.

V is TRBV5-1 and J is TRBJ1-1; 8 nucleotides agree with TRBD1. V lost 4 bases and J lost 10; bases outside the gene matches: 9. Germline V gene sequence: CDR1 SGHRS, CDR2 YFSETQ. This CDR3 has 13 amino acids. The CDR3 DNA reads TGCGCCAGCAGCCCGATGGACGGGACAGGAGCTTTCTTT. Translated, it gives CASSPMDGTGAFF.

CDR3 sequence (DNA): TGTGCCACCAGTGACCCGCGGCGGGGGCCTCAAGAGACCCAGTACTTC. Translated: CATSDPRRGPQETQYF. The chain joins TRBV24-1 to TRBJ2-5; D is possibly TRBD2 (7 bases). The germline gives CDR1 KGHDR, CDR2 SFDVKD. V lost 4 bases and J 2 bases, leaving 16 bases between the germline ends. The length of the CDR3 is 16 residues.

The chain recombines TRBV28 with TRBJ2-7, with D tentatively TRBD1 or TRBD2 (5 bases each). Between the trimmed V and J ends, which lost 6 bases and 3 bases, there was a span of 18 bases. Germline loops: CDR1 MDHEN, CDR2 SYDVKM. CDR3 length: 15 residues. Here the CDR3 DNA reads TGTGCCAGCAGGTATACCCGGGGCGGCTTCTACGAGCAGTACTTC. Encoded protein: CASRYTRGGFYEQYF.

The rearrangement links TRBV6-5 to TRBJ1-1; D gene unclear. This CDR3 spans 14 amino acids. V dropped 5 bases and J dropped 4 bases, with 14 bases sitting between them. Germline values: CDR1 MNHEY, CDR2 SVGAGI. The chain's CDR3 is CASSKHAKGTEAFF. The DNA of the CDR3 is TGTGCCAGCAGTAAACACGCAAAGGGCACTGAAGCTTTCTTT.

The J gene is TRBJ2-7, the V gene TRBV27; TRBD1 might be the D (6 bases). V lost 8 bases to trimming and J lost 1 base, with 9 bases between them. This CDR3 contains 12 residues. Germline-derived CDR1 and CDR2 are MNHEY and SMNVEV (reference sequence). Here the CDR3 DNA reads TGTGCCAGCCCGGACAGATCCTACGAGCAGTACTTC. Amino acid sequence: CASPDRSYEQYF.

The V and J genes are TRBV4-1 and TRBJ1-2; D uncertain. The ends were cut back, 4 bases at V and 2 bases at J, with 8 bases in the middle. The CDR3 sequence is 13 residues long. In germline, CDR1 is MGHRA, CDR2 YSYEKL. CDR3 bases: TGCGCCAGCAGCCTCGACACCAACTATGGCTACACCTTC. Amino acid sequence: CASSLDTNYGYTF.

This clone was picked up one time. The rearrangement links TRBV11-2 to TRBJ2-3; D is undetermined. This CDR3 has 14 amino acids. Between the trimmed V and J ends, which lost 2 bases and 6 bases, there was a span of 12 bases. CDR1 SGHAT and CDR2 FQNNGV come from the germline V gene. CDR3 DNA sequence: TGTGCCAGCAGCTTACGACTCCCCCCTGATACGCAGTATTTT. Amino acids: CASSLRLPPDTQYF.

The chain is built from TRBV9 and TRBJ2-4, with 11 bases identical to TRBD2. V gave up 3 bases and J gave up 7 bases; unmatched junction bases: 0. CDR3 length: 13 amino acids. The germline CDR1 and CDR2 sequences are SGDLS and YYNGEE. CDR3 amino acids: CASSGTSGNIQYF. The CDR3 coding sequence is TGTGCCAGCAGCGGGACTAGCGGGAACATTCAGTACTTC.

CDR3 loop: CASSLRGFTEAFF. The CDR3 nucleotides read TGTGCCAGCAGTTTACGGGGTTTCACTGAAGCTTTCTTT. The genes are TRBV27 and TRBJ1-1; D is unresolved. V lost 2 bases and J lost 4, with 8 bases in between. The germline CDR1 and CDR2 sequences are MNHEY and SMNVEV (reference sequence). This CDR3 has 13 residues.

This chain joins TRBV6-1 and TRBJ2-7, with D unclear. V was clipped by 5 bases and J by 4 bases, with 9 bases between them. Per germline, CDR1 MNHNS and CDR2 SASEGT. The length of the CDR3 is 12 residues. The CDR3 region has the DNA TGTGCCAGCAGTCCCACCCAATACGAGCAGTACTTC. It codes for CASSPTQYEQYF.

The chain carries TRBV21-1 and TRBJ1-4; no check of the table's D call, TRBD1, against the DNA was made. TRBV21-1 is flagged as a pseudogene. CDR3 length: 13 residues. This CDR3 reads CASSKVQGGKLFF. The CDR3 DNA sequence: TGTGCCAGCAGCAAAGTCCAGGGCGGAAAACTGTTTTTT.